This T cell receptor (beta chain) was sequenced in a study of blood T cells in healthy people across ages. Background on the study: For every two T cells, template switching captured about one barcoded beta molecule.

Next came a second PCR, run for about 7 to 12 cycles, which used a sample-barcoded 5' primer along with a J-beta primer mix. MiXCR, run by TCRdb on the 5' RACE reads, gives a single entry per CDR3 protein. The sample holds some 1,800,000 distinct CDR3 sequences, about two fifths seen once. Germline V lookup: CDR1 MGHRA, CDR2 YSYEKL. CDR3 length: 18 residues. About this clonotype: A read error may produce the germline difference seen at one junction end.

The sequenced sample was blood. The chain joins TRBV4-1 to TRBJ2-6; TRBD1 or TRBD2 may be the D gene (5 bases each). The sequence was collected from a human donor in good health. The CDR3 loop is CASSQSQTGASGADVRTF. CDR3 DNA: TGCGCCAGCAGCCAATCCCAAACCGGGGCCTCTGGGGCCGACGTCCGGACTTTC.